This T cell receptor (beta chain) is drawn from a study of cytomegalovirus exposure and HLA in healthy donors (dated by TCRdb to the late 2010s). At the level of the whole study: In an earlier analysis of approximately 640 of the donors, approximately 260 Gb of sequence data and 117 million unique TCR beta sequences from 180 million or so T cells were reported. In an earlier analysis of about 590 of the donors, high-throughput TCR beta sequencing was used to judge whether each TCR beta V gene segment behaved as functional or pseudogenic. A later analysis re-analyzed previously published TCR beta repertoires from approximately 700 donors and added high-resolution HLA genotyping to study TCR occurrence patterns. A later genetic analysis used genome-wide SNP genotypes for about 55% of the 666 donors, treating that subset as a discovery cohort. To predict cytomegalovirus infection status, the study brought together high-throughput TCR immunosequencing, statistical association of individual TCRs with disease status, and machine learning. The study profiled the T cell repertoires of approximately 700 subjects by immunosequencing and related them to cytomegalovirus serostatus. Rather than using new phenotypic data, the later analysis identified candidate immune exposures from TCR beta sequences and from how often those sequences occurred across donors. Among some 400 genotyped donors of the cohort, an average of roughly 230,000 unique TCR beta nucleotide sequences was sequenced per donor, of which 15% to 20% were non-productive. Every repertoire in the discovery cohort had been generated on one and the same sequencing platform. Both class I and class II loci were covered by HLA typing, at four-digit resolution. Besides the first cohort of 500 to 700 subjects, a separate validation cohort made up of about 120 different subjects was used. Several DR-DQ haplotypes were handled as single units for association and clustering because linkage in the cohort was strong. The aim of the study was to test whether cataloging public T cell receptors could identify signatures of past pathogen exposure. Typing coverage varied by locus: about 629-640 donors for A, B, C, DRB1 and DQB1; more than 500 for DQA1; about 600 for DPA1; 400 to 480 for DPB1. An early release covering around 630 HLA-typed donors comprised 250 to 350 gigabases of sequencing data and around 80 million unique TCR sequences. Of the roughly 400 genotyped donors, about 84% fell in the genetic ancestry cluster associated with self-reported Caucasian donors. Donor age, sex, ethnicity and CMV serostatus were compiled alongside the repertoire data. The full study reports these points: The classifier was reported to diagnose cytomegalovirus status with high specificity and sensitivity in both the original cohort and the validation cohort. In vitro tests confirmed that three of the cytomegalovirus-associated TCR beta chains recognize cytomegalovirus antigens. When HLA alleles, especially DR and DQ, strongly co-occurred, TCR associations were difficult to assign to individual alleles. In a later analysis, several top co-occurrence clusters were reported to appear linked to parvovirus B19, influenza, CMV and Epstein-Barr virus. Immune exposure information for the cohort was limited to CMV serostatus. Correlated functional status among segregating V segments might be attributable to linkage disequilibrium, but an unknown experimental factor could not be ruled out. The study gave a list of 150 to 200 TCR beta chains associated with cytomegalovirus. The 87-base-pair reads could not distinguish some IMGT-functional V segments, including TRBV6-2 and TRBV6-3, so those segments were excluded. In a later analysis, HLA-associated TCR beta chains showed more clonal expansion and lower generation probabilities than non-associated chains that were equally common. A later analysis found that TCR association rates varied across HLA loci, with DRB1 alleles showing the most associated TCRs and HLA-C alleles the fewest. A cluster of highly shared sequence variants was judged likely to be a technical artifact of the sequencing pipeline. Most TCR sequences were seen in very few donors, while some public TCRs were found in many individuals. Because HLA typing was unavailable for some donors at each locus, only the typed subset was used in association tests. The earlier analysis of approximately 560 of the donors excluded 15 to 20 rarely observed V segments, including chromosome 9 orphons, because counts were too low. A later analysis found that most CMV-associated TCR beta chains appeared HLA-restricted, with HLA associations seemingly driven largely by CMV exposure. V-gene and J-gene trimming of TCR beta chains was associated with a missense DCLRE1C variant in a later genetic analysis, and the association was replicated in an independent cohort. According to a later genetic analysis, donors in an Asian-associated ancestry cluster had fewer N-insertions in productive TCRs than the approximately 690-donor mean. The cohort was sequenced for TCR beta chains only, and without alpha or paired-chain data the features that could be detected were limited. A further reported finding was that TCR beta sequences accurately predicted the HLA-A and HLA-B alleles for most subjects in the first cohort. The presence/absence analyses assumed that sequencing depth was roughly uniform across donors, and that assumption may not be true. According to the authors, the approach could potentially be generalized to other disease states and immunological phenotypes. Broadly in line with IMGT annotations, most TCR beta V segments showed up in productive rearrangements about 87% or about 30% of the time in an earlier analysis of 450 to 600 of the donors. At a false discovery rate of 0.05, a later analysis linked 15,000 to 20,000 TCR beta sequences to specific HLA alleles.

The CDR3 numbers 16 residues from cysteine through phenylalanine. Only the CDR3 DNA stays, 48 bases, in frame from base 1. Via the germline V gene, CDR1 is MNHEY and CDR2 SVGAGI. V is reduced by 4 bases and J by 1 base, leaving a spacing of 14 bases between them. A note on this clone: This clone's antigen is unknown. No much larger clone is present one base from it, and per-base qualities are unavailable.

The cohort consisted of more than 650 healthy bone marrow donors. At the time of sampling, every cohort member was nominally healthy, though immune exposures that went unrecorded were likely present. The donor tested CMV seropositive and was one of the 289 seropositive cohort members. A peripheral blood sample was collected from each donor, and TCR beta sequencing was performed on peripheral blood mononuclear cells. The Qiagen DNeasy Blood Extraction Kit was used to extract genomic DNA from the blood cell samples. Receptor libraries were prepared by the immunoSEQ multiplex PCR assay. A mixture of 60 forward primers for TCR Vbeta segments and 13 reverse primers for TCR Jbeta segments was used in the multiplex PCR. The CDR3 region of rearranged TCR beta genes was amplified from genomic DNA by a multiplex PCR assay. On the Illumina HiSeq System, the amplified TCR beta libraries were sequenced as 87-base-pair reads. For the original study's pipeline: Across the roughly 670 repertoires, a later analysis counted some 80 million unique TCR beta chains, roughly 11 million of which were shared by at least two donors. To remove PCR and sequencing errors, raw reads were error-corrected and collapsed into unique sequences using a nearest-neighbor algorithm that merged closely related sequences. Alignment of CDR3 sequences to IMGT reference sequences was used to assign V, D and J gene segments. For a sequence to be retained, a match of at least six nucleotides was required to both a V gene segment and a J gene segment. Rearrangements were called productive when the CDR3 lacked stop codons and stayed in frame with V and J; all others were non-productive. Following IMGT convention, CDR3 was defined as the stretch from the second conserved V-encoded cysteine to the conserved J-encoded phenylalanine. Sequences without an unambiguous match to a single V gene segment were excluded from the earlier analysis of several hundred of the donors. In an earlier analysis of 587 of the donors, V segments were called functional above 56.7% productive rearrangements and were called segregating when the between-donor standard deviation exceeded 5%. A statistical classification framework was built for diagnosing cytomegalovirus status from the catalog of TCR beta chain sequences. In a later analysis, TCR nucleotide sequences were compared against IMGT/GENE-DB human TR gene sequences so that V and J genes could be assigned. Using the TCRdist pipeline, a later analysis assigned CDR3 sequences along with most-parsimonious VDJ recombination scenarios. In a later analysis, every TCR beta chain was defined by the combination of its CDR3 amino acid sequence and its V-gene family, and reads without a unique V-gene family were dropped. To address suspected cross-contamination and a sequencing artifact, a later analysis removed 592 highly shared, low-generation-probability nucleotide sequences. A later analysis calculated a clonal expansion index for each public chain from normalized within-repertoire ranks of inferred template counts. Generation probabilities in a later analysis came from a VDJ recombination model fitted to out-of-frame rearrangements, and those results were checked against IGoR. In a later analysis, TCR-TCR, TCR-HLA and TCR-CMV co-occurrence was scored with hypergeometric tests, and a repertoire-size bias correction was applied to TCR pairs. False discovery rates were estimated in a later analysis by permuting HLA or CMV assignments 20 times. In a later analysis, co-occurring TCRs were grouped with DBSCAN, and TCRdist sequence similarity was added when clustering was performed within HLA-allele-positive subsets. Repertoires with fewer than 30,000 or more than 120,000 public chains, plus five repertoires with anomalous nucleotide sharing, were excluded from co-occurrence clustering. TCRdb limited this immuneACCESS table to in-frame rearrangements with V and J called. A share of clones is missing; checked studies link under half to unresolved V genes, and the rest is unexplained. The V and J calls and clone size are taken from that table; D and trimming were inferred from the DNA. The table for this sample lists about 93,000 clones; over 55% of them were counted only once. The top ten hold over 5% of the sample.

The sequencing sample was made of PBMCs. The chain was built from TRBV6-5 and TRBJ2-1, with a tentative D gene TRBD2 over 6 matching bases. The clonotype comes from a boy aged 5-17 years in good health and CMV-seropositive. DNA sequence: TGTGCCAGCAGTTCCCCCAACGGGAGATCCTACAATGAGCAGTTCTTC. Its protein reads: CASSSPNGRSYNEQFF.